This T cell receptor beta chain is from a study of blood T cell repertoires in COVID-19. Across the study: PBMCs, B-cell-depleted T cells, or T cells provided the cDNA or gDNA that made up the material.

Enrolled through a virtual design, the participants were between about 18 and 100 years of age and came from about two dozen US areas. V lost 3 bases and J lost 1, with 8 bases in between. The CDR3 is 14 amino acids. Germline lookup yields CDR1 KGHDR and CDR2 SFDVKD. Methods used by the authors: Estimation of nucleated cell counts was performed using reference gene primer amplification. The assay was immunoSEQ multiplex PCR, and TCRdb's table has in-frame clones only and misses some. Clone size and the V and J calls come from that table; the DNA yielded D and trimming. The sample has about 160,000 clones, roughly 80% seen once.

The receptor comes from a woman in her forties or fifties who had recovered from COVID-19. The sample was PBMCs or T cells enriched from blood (not recorded which). The chain carries TRBV24-1 and TRBJ1-1; a possible D gene is TRBD1 (5 bases). The CDR3 loop is CATSDTRENTEAFF. The CDR3 DNA reads TGTGCCACCAGTGATACCAGGGAGAACACTGAAGCTTTCTTT.